Each of the 8 T cell receptor beta chains below was sequenced from the same sample in a study of PD-L1 blockade in urothelial cancer (dated by TCRdb to between 2016 and 2019). This specimen's time point label, interpreted: pretreatment peripheral blood. Library preparation employed the immunoSEQ multiplex PCR assay. Entries here come from immuneACCESS through TCRdb and include only in-frame sequences with V and J called. Some clones fail to appear in such tables; in the studies checked, an unresolved V gene covers under half of the shortfall, and the cause of the remainder is unknown. This sample gives some 89,000 clones in total; over 65% of them show up just once. Together, the top ten hold about 15% of the sample. The sample consisted of PBMCs, taken around atezolizumab (anti-PD-L1) treatment. The receptor set was obtained from a man aged 55 to 70 with urothelial cancer.

This sequence joins TRBV18 and TRBJ2-1; TRBD2 matches at 10 bases. The CDR3 totals 18 residues. Germline CDR1 reads KGHSH; CDR2 reads LQKENI. V lost 4 bases, J lost 5 bases, and 14 bases stayed unmatched. CDR3 nucleotide sequence: TGTGCCAGCTCACACATTCCCACCGGGACTAGCGCGGACAATGAGCAGTTCTTC. This gives the protein CASSHIPTGTSADNEQFF.

The rearrangement links TRBV7-2 to TRBJ2-7, with D perhaps TRBD2 (5 bases). From germline, CDR1 is SGHTA and CDR2 FQGNSA. Deletions cut 1 base from V and 0 bases from J, with 13 bases between. The CDR3 has 16 residues. The CDR3, as DNA: TGTGCCAGCAGCTTAGACGTTTTGGGGAGCTCCTACGAGCAGTACTTC. It is translated as CASSLDVLGSSYEQYF.

J is TRBJ2-6 and V is TRBV5-4, with 7 bases fitting TRBD1. In germline, CDR1 is SGHNT, CDR2 YYREEE (reference sequence). The CDR3 spans 18 residues. V was pared by 0 bases and J by 0 bases, with 6 bases of the junction left unmatched. Here the CDR3 DNA reads TGTGCCAGCAGCTTGGGAGGGGGCAGCTACTCTGGGGCCAACGTCCTGACTTTC. Translation gives CASSLGGGSYSGANVLTF.

The chain joins TRBV9 to TRBJ2-4; TRBD1 aligns across 10 bases. Germline CDR1 SGDLS, CDR2 YYNGEE. V was pared by 3 bases and J by 2 bases, with 8 bases of the junction left unmatched. There are 17 residues in the CDR3. The CDR3 spells CASSAETGGTTKNIQYF. CDR3 DNA: TGTGCCAGCAGCGCGGAGACAGGGGGCACGACCAAAAACATTCAGTACTTC.

The gene calls are TRBV14 and TRBJ2-7; D is unresolved. The CDR3 spans 13 residues. The germline V gene has CDR1 SGHDN and CDR2 FVKESK. The V end was cut by 0 bases, the J end by 5 bases, with 8 bases between. The CDR3, as DNA: TGTGCCAGCAGCCAAGATACGGTTCACGAGCAGTACTTC. It translates to CASSQDTVHEQYF.

The V call is TRBV18, the J call TRBJ1-6, with D unresolved. Trimming took off 3 bases at V and 9 bases at J, with 18 bases between the two ends. The CDR3 totals 16 residues. Germline-derived CDR1 and CDR2 are KGHSH and LQKENI. The CDR3 DNA follows: TGTGCCAGCTCACCCGGGGTCCCTGGGAATGGTTCACCCCTCCACTTT. It codes for CASSPGVPGNGSPLHF.

This rearrangement joins TRBV6-5 to TRBJ2-1; TRBD2 is a possible D gene (5 bases). This CDR3 contains 12 residues. The V end was cut by 2 bases, the J end by 7 bases, with 6 bases between. From germline, CDR1 is MNHEY and CDR2 SVGAGI. CDR3 sequence reads: CASSYEGNEQFF. The CDR3 DNA sequence: TGTGCCAGCAGTTACGAGGGAAATGAGCAGTTCTTC.

V usage is TRBV6-5 and J usage is TRBJ1-1; D remains unclear. Deletions cut 6 bases from V and 1 base from J, with 15 bases between. This CDR3 has 15 residues. Germline V gene data show CDR1 as MNHEY and CDR2 as SVGAGI. For the CDR3, the DNA is TGTGCCAGCAGGTCCGGACGGCGGGAGAACACTGAAGCTTTCTTT. Translating it yields CASRSGRRENTEAFF.